The TCR beta chain described here comes from a study of early T cells in non-severe SARS-CoV-2 infection. For the study at large: Chains were not paired, and sequencing was done on bulk RNA from unsorted whole blood.

This clonotype appeared a few times. What it recognizes is unknown. This CDR3 region has 14 residues. V shed 0 bases, J shed 6 bases, and the junction held 4 bases outside the gene matches. The V gene's germline CDR1 is SGHRS and CDR2 YFSETQ. The study, taken as a whole, reports: The VDJdb matching leaned toward anti-spike CD8 responses and overlooked private and CD4 specificities.

Attachment of unique molecular identifiers was made to individual cDNA molecules. TCRdb re-called the 5' RACE reads with MiXCR, one entry per CDR3 protein. Among approximately 69,000 distinct CDR3 sequences listed, roughly 12% were seen once. This receptor was obtained from an adult who was a healthcare worker with PCR-confirmed SARS-CoV-2 infection or an uninfected control (not recorded which). This chain joins TRBV5-1 and TRBJ1-1, with 8 nucleotides matching TRBD1. The source material was whole blood. The CDR3 bases are TGCGCCAGCAGCTTGGGACAGGGGTACCCTGAAGCTTTCTTT. Translation gives CASSLGQGYPEAFF.